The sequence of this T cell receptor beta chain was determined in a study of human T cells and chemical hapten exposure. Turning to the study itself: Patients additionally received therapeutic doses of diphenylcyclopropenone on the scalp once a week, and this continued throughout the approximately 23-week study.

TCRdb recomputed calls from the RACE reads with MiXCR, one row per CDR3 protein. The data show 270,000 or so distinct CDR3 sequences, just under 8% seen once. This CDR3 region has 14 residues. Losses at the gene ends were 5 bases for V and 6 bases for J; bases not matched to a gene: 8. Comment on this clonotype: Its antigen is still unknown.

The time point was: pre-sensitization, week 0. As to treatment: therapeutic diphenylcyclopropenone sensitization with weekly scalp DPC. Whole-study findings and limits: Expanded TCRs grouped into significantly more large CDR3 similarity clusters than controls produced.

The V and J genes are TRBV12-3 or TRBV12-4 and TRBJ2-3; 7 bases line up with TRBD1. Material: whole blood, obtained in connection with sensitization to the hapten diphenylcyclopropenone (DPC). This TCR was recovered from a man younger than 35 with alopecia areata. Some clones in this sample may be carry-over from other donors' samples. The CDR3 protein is CASSQQGISDTQYF. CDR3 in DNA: TGTGCCAGCAGTCAACAGGGGATCTCCGATACGCAGTATTTT.